These T cell receptor beta chains were read from a single sample in a study of response to subunit inactivated influenza vaccine. TCRdb analysed the RT-PCR reads with MiXCR anew, one entry per CDR3 protein. The profile shows approximately 500,000 distinct CDR3 sequences, over 10% of them singletons. This specimen was PBMCs from blood, taken 45 days after vaccination. These receptors were collected from a man aged 45-65 years who received an inactivated influenza vaccine. CDR3s include the opening cysteine and the closing phenylalanine or tryptophan. A D gene is named only where the DNA matches it firmly. A row's size may be missing; if present it is once, few, many or a size class.

>-|TRBV5-6|TRBJ2-3|-
TGTGCCAGCAGCTTGCGGCAAGATACGCAGTATTTT
CASSLRQDTQYF
>TRBD2|TRBV7-6|TRBJ2-1|-
TGTGCCAGCAGCGAGACTAGCGGGGGAAGCTCCTACAATGAGCAGTTCTTC
CASSETSGGSSYNEQFF
>TRBD2|TRBV15|TRBJ2-1|few
TGTGCCACCAGCAGGGAAGATTGGGGGGGGCAGTTCTTC
CATSREDWGGQFF
>-|TRBV10-3|TRBJ2-3|few
TGTGCCATCACCAAAACCGACTTGTGGGGGTTGGGAGATACGCAGTATTTT
CAITKTDLWGLGDTQYF
>-|TRBV12-3/TRBV12-4|TRBJ2-1|few
TGTGCCAGCAGCCTGACCCCAAACAATGAGCAGTTCTTC
CASSLTPNNEQFF
>-|TRBV2|TRBJ2-3|few
TGTGCCAGCAGTGAACTGCGGGCTAGCACAGATACGCAGTATTTT
CASSELRASTDTQYF
>-|TRBV9|TRBJ2-5|-
TGTGCCAGCAGCGAGACAGGCGGAGCAGAGACCCAGTACTTC
CASSETGGAETQYF
>TRBD1|TRBV27|TRBJ1-6|-
TGTGCCAGCAGTTTATTCTTGGGGACAGGGGGTTCACCCCTCCACTTT
CASSLFLGTGGSPLHF
>TRBD2|TRBV7-8|TRBJ2-2|-
TGTGCCAGCAGCTCCCTAGCGGAAAACACCGGGGAGCTGTTTTTT
CASSSLAENTGELFF
>-|TRBV6-1|TRBJ1-2|few
TGTGCCAGCAGTGAGGTTGTGCACTATGGCTACACCTTC
CASSEVVHYGYTF
>-|TRBV3-1|TRBJ1-1|-
TGTGCCAGCAGCCTGACAGACATGAACACTGAAGCTTTCTTT
CASSLTDMNTEAFF
>-|TRBV10-3|TRBJ2-1|few
TGTGCCATCAGTACCGATAATGGGAATGAGCAGTTCTTC
CAISTDNGNEQFF
>-|TRBV20-1|TRBJ2-2|many
TGCAGTGCTAGAGGGTCCGCCGGGGAGCTGTTTTTT
CSARGSAGELFF
>TRBD2|TRBV12-3/TRBV12-4|TRBJ2-7|-
TGTGCCAGCAGTTTTGAGCGGGGTGGGTCCTACGAGCAGTACTTC
CASSFERGGSYEQYF
>-|TRBV5-8|TRBJ2-7|-
TGTGCCAGCGGCCCTGACAGTAACTACGAGCAGTACTTC
CASGPDSNYEQYF
>TRBD1|TRBV20-1|TRBJ2-3|-
TGCAGTGCTAGAGATCTCCGGGACAGGGGAAGCACAGATACGCAGTATTTT
CSARDLRDRGSTDTQYF
>-|TRBV20-1|TRBJ2-6|-
TGCAGTGCTAGGGCAGCCGGGGCCAACGTCCTGACTTTC
CSARAAGANVLTF
>TRBD2|TRBV7-2|TRBJ2-1|-
TGTGCCAGCAGCCCCACCCCCAGCGGGAAGGGTGACTTC
CASSPTPSGKGDF
>-|TRBV20-1|TRBJ2-3|-
TGCAGTGCTAGATCCGCCGGGCCGGGACACGTTAGCACAGATACGCAGTATTTT
CSARSAGPGHVSTDTQYF
>-|TRBV20-1|TRBJ2-1|many
TGCAGTCCGGCCGGGTTTTTGTCGCACAATGAGCAGTTCTTC
CSPAGFLSHNEQFF
>TRBD2|TRBV20-1|TRBJ2-3|-
TGCTGTGCTAGAGATAAACGGCGGGGGGGCCTTCCAGATACGCAGTATTTT
CCARDKRRGGLPDTQYF
>-|TRBV7-9|TRBJ1-2|few
TGTGCCAGCAGCGGGCGGACGGTAGTCTATGGCTACACCTTC
CASSGRTVVYGYTF
>-|TRBV4-3|TRBJ2-2|-
TGCGCCAGCAGCCAAGTAGCGGCCTACACCGGGGAGCTGTTTTTT
CASSQVAAYTGELFF
>-|TRBV29-1|TRBJ2-5|few
TGCAGCGTAAAACGGACTTATGTTAGCGAGACCCAGTACTTC
CSVKRTYVSETQYF
>TRBD1|TRBV28|TRBJ2-5|many
TGTGCCAGCACCGTATTGGGGGACAGGGAAGAGACCCAGTACTTC
CASTVLGDREETQYF
>-|TRBV12-3/TRBV12-4|TRBJ2-5|many
TGTGCCAGCAGTTTAGGAGGCGGGACCCAGTACTTC
CASSLGGGTQYF
>-|TRBV19|TRBJ1-1|many
TGTACTTCCGGGACGGGGAACACTGAAGCTTTCTTT
CTSGTGNTEAFF
>-|TRBV5-1|TRBJ2-2|-
TGCGCCAGCAGCGCATCCGGGAGTAGCACCGGGGAGCTGTTTTTT
CASSASGSSTGELFF
>-|TRBV10-1|TRBJ1-3|-
TGCGCCAGCAGTGACGGAAACTCTGGAAACACCATATATTTT
CASSDGNSGNTIYF
>TRBD2|TRBV6-2/TRBV6-3|TRBJ2-1|-
TGTGCCAGCAAACTAGCGGGAGGGCCGGGCAATGAGCAGTTCTTC
CASKLAGGPGNEQFF
>TRBD2|TRBV5-5|TRBJ2-2|-
TGTGACAGCAGCTCAACTAGCGCCCCGAACACCGGGGAGCTGTTTTTT
CDSSSTSAPNTGELFF
>-|TRBV5-6|TRBJ1-5|-
TGTGCCAGCAGCTTGACTGGGATGCACCAGCCCCAGCATTTT
CASSLTGMHQPQHF
>-|TRBV7-8|TRBJ1-1|-
TGTGCCAGCAGCTTACCCTCCGAGAAGGGCAGCATGAACACTGAAGCTTTCTTT
CASSLPSEKGSMNTEAFF
>-|TRBV18|TRBJ1-1|many
TGTGCCAGCAGCCCGGGGAACACTGAAGCTTTCTTT
CASSPGNTEAFF
>-|TRBV12-3/TRBV12-4|TRBJ2-7|-
TGTGCCAGCAGCCATATCCGACCAAGAACACGGGGGGCCTCCTACGAGCAGTACTTC
CASSHIRPRTRGASYEQYF
>-|TRBV20-1|TRBJ1-1|-
TGCAGTGCTCACCCGCCCAGGGGCCTGAACACTGAAGCTTTCTTT
CSAHPPRGLNTEAFF
>TRBD1|TRBV29-1|TRBJ1-2|-
TGCAGCGTTGAGCCGACAGGGGGCTGGAGCTATGGCTACACCTTC
CSVEPTGGWSYGYTF
>-|TRBV12-3/TRBV12-4|TRBJ1-6|-
TGTGCCAGCAGTTTCGGTCGCGACAGATCACCCCTCCACTTT
CASSFGRDRSPLHF
>TRBD1|TRBV12-5|TRBJ2-2|-
TGTGCTAGTGGTTTGGTACTCGGACAGGGGTCCGGGGAGCTGTTTTTT
CASGLVLGQGSGELFF
>-|TRBV20-1|TRBJ1-3|many
TGCAGTGCTAGAGATTACGGACTTGGAAACACCATATATTTT
CSARDYGLGNTIYF
>TRBD2|TRBV5-1|TRBJ2-3|-
TGCGCCAGCAGCTGGACGGGAGGGGCTAGCGGGCCGAGCACAGATACGCAGTATTTT
CASSWTGGASGPSTDTQYF
>-|TRBV10-3|TRBJ2-7|-
TGTGCCATCAGTCCTCAGGGTTCCTACGAGCAGTACTTC
CAISPQGSYEQYF
>-|TRBV24-1|TRBJ1-4|many
TGTGCCACCAGAGGGGTGGGGAGTGAAAAACTGTTTTTT
CATRGVGSEKLFF
>-|TRBV28|TRBJ2-5|-
TGTGCCAGCAGTTTGGGAGGACATAGAGAGACCCAGTACTTC
CASSLGGHRETQYF
>TRBD2|TRBV7-8|TRBJ2-2|few
TGTGCCAGCAGCCACCAGCGGGGGGGCACCGGGGAGCTGTTTTTT
CASSHQRGGTGELFF
>TRBD2|TRBV7-2|TRBJ2-3|-
TGTGCCAGCAGCTTAAACCTAGCGGGCACAGATACGCAGTATTTT
CASSLNLAGTDTQYF
>TRBD2|TRBV4-3|TRBJ2-7|few
TGCGCCAGCAGCCTAGGGACTAGCGGGGGGATCGACGAGCAGTACTTC
CASSLGTSGGIDEQYF
>-|TRBV2|TRBJ1-2|few
TGTGCCAGCAGTGAAAGGGAGTTGCTATATGGCTACACCTTC
CASSERELLYGYTF